These 29 T cell receptor beta chains were sequenced from one sample in a study of shared clonotypes between healthy human individuals. The table came from immunoSEQ multiplex PCR; TCRdb's copy has only in-frame clones and leaves some out. The sample gives more than 550,000 clones, roughly 87% of which show up once; 30% to 40% is in the top ten. Sequenced: memory CD8+ T cells from PBMCs. Subset described: CD45RO+ cells pooled with CCR7-negative TemRA cells. The source of these receptors is a man between 18 and 29 years old in good health. Some clones in this sample may be carry-over from other donors' samples.

Sample share makes this clone medium-sized. This rearrangement joins TRBV9 to TRBJ1-3; 7 bases fit TRBD1. The CDR3 length is 19 residues. Per the germline V gene, CDR1 is SGDLS and CDR2 is YYNGEE. After removal of 3 bases from V and 0 bases from J, the junction contained 15 bases not matched to a gene. The DNA for the CDR3 is TGTGCCAGCAGCGCACCGACAGGGTCCTCTGAACCCTCTGGAAACACCATATATTTT. This encodes CASSAPTGSSEPSGNTIYF.

This chain joins TRBV28 and TRBJ2-7, with D unresolved. Germline CDR1 is MDHEN and CDR2 is SYDVKM. V was clipped by 1 base and J by 2 bases, with 6 bases between them. CDR3 size: 13 residues. The CDR3 bases are TGTGCCAGCAGTTTATACACCACCTACGAGCAGTACTTC. Amino acid sequence: CASSLYTTYEQYF.

The genes are TRBV27 and TRBJ2-1; 14 bases line up with TRBD2. The CDR3 is 14 residues long. Germline assignment: CDR1 MNHEY and CDR2 SMNVEV (reference sequence). V lost 5 bases and J lost 15; bases outside the gene matches: 9. Here the CDR3 reads CASSPGTSGSLGFF. The CDR3 DNA sequence: TGTGCCAGCAGTCCCGGGACTAGCGGGAGTCTGGGGTTCTTC.

In its sample, this clone was seen once. The chain employs TRBV28 and TRBJ1-6; D is perhaps TRBD1 (5 bases). Trimming cost V 2 bases and J 10 bases, with 12 bases left between them. Germline V CDR1 and CDR2: MDHEN, SYDVKM. The CDR3 sequence is 14 residues long. DNA of the CDR3: TGTGCCAGCAGTTTACGGGGGTCCGGATCACCCCTCCACTTT. It encodes CASSLRGSGSPLHF.

The V gene is TRBV7-9, the J gene TRBJ2-7, with D possibly matching TRBD2 (6 bases). Germline V gives CDR1 SEHNR, CDR2 FQNEAQ (reference sequence). The V gene lost 4 bases and the J gene lost 0 bases, with 10 bases spanning the gap. The CDR3 runs to 14 residues. Written as DNA, the CDR3 is TGTGCCAGCAGCTCGGAACTAGCCTCCTACGAGCAGTACTTC. Its protein is CASSSELASYEQYF.

This clone has just a few counts. This rearrangement joins TRBV28 to TRBJ2-5; 11 nucleotides line up with TRBD2. TRBJ2-7 explains the end of the DNA better; the J call may be wrong. There are 15 residues in the CDR3. The germline V gene encodes CDR1 MDHEN and CDR2 SYDVKM. The CDR3 spells CASKTSGKGSYEQYF. CDR3 nucleotides: TGTGCCAGCAAGACTAGCGGGAAGGGGTCCTACGAGCAGTACTTC.

V gene TRBV7-9 combines with J gene TRBJ2-7; 7 bases match TRBD1. The CDR3 loop spans 15 amino acids. CDR1 and CDR2 (germline): SEHNR, FQNEAQ (reference sequence). V lost 5 bases, J lost 3 bases, and 10 bases stayed unmatched. CDR3 nucleotide sequence: TGTGCCAGCAGCCTTGACAGGGCGACTTACTACGAGCAGTACTTC. It yields the protein CASSLDRATYYEQYF.

The rearrangement joins TRBV25-1 to TRBJ2-7, with D possibly being TRBD2 (6 bases). V was pared by 2 bases and J by 5 bases, with 13 bases between. The CDR3 has 14 amino acids. Germline values: CDR1 MGHDK, CDR2 SYGVNS. The CDR3 protein is CASSEVGWGDEQYF. The CDR3 DNA follows: TGTGCCAGCAGTGAAGTAGGGTGGGGGGACGAGCAGTACTTC.

This rearrangement joins TRBV6-6 to TRBJ2-7; a weak D match, TRBD1 (6 bases). The CDR3 consists of 15 residues. Germline-derived CDR1 and CDR2 are MNHNY and SVGAGI (reference sequence). With 0 bases removed from V and 2 bases from J, the gap between germline ends came to 11 bases. The CDR3 region is CASSYSSDSPYEQYF. CDR3 bases: TGTGCCAGCAGTTACTCATCGGACAGTCCCTACGAGCAGTACTTC.

The chain employs TRBV9 and TRBJ2-5; D unresolved. Per germline, CDR1 SGDLS and CDR2 YYNGEE. The ends were cut back, 4 bases at V and 1 base at J, with 8 bases in the middle. This CDR3 spans 13 amino acids. This CDR3 reads CASSPMPQETQYF. The CDR3 nucleotides are TGTGCCAGCAGCCCGATGCCCCAAGAGACCCAGTACTTC.

The V call is TRBV14, the J call TRBJ2-3; D may be TRBD2 (5 bases). Trimming pared 1 base from V and 4 bases from J, leaving 12 bases between. Germline CDR1 SGHDN, CDR2 FVKESK. The CDR3 is made up of 15 amino acids. The CDR3 here is CASSQVLGVADTQYF. In nucleotides, the CDR3 is TGTGCCAGCAGCCAAGTTCTCGGGGTAGCAGATACGCAGTATTTT.

V and J are TRBV27 and TRBJ2-1; possible D gene TRBD2, 6 bases. The CDR3 is 16 residues long. Trimming cost V 3 bases and J 4 bases, with 16 bases left between them. Germline CDR1 reads MNHEY; CDR2 reads SMNVEV (reference sequence). CDR3 DNA: TGTGCCAGCAGTTTCGGCCTGGGGACTCTGTACAATGAGCAGTTCTTC. Translation gives CASSFGLGTLYNEQFF.

The V gene is TRBV19, the J gene TRBJ2-2, with 12 bases identical to TRBD2. Germline V gene data show CDR1 as LNHDA and CDR2 as SQIVND (reference sequence). J lost 6 bases, V lost 3 bases, and 2 bases had no gene match. This CDR3 contains 15 residues. CDR3 nucleotide sequence: TGTGCCAGTAGTATCCTAGCGGGAGGGGCCGGGGAGCTGTTTTTT. Amino acid sequence: CASSILAGGAGELFF.

This rearrangement joins TRBV29-1 to TRBJ2-3; the match to TRBD2 covers 9 bases. Germline V lookup: CDR1 SQVTM, CDR2 ANQGSEA. The V and J ends lost 4 bases and 4 bases, in that order; junction bases with no gene match: 6. The CDR3 runs 14 residues. The CDR3 loop is CSVGSGRRADTQYF. The CDR3 DNA follows: TGCAGCGTTGGGAGCGGGAGGCGCGCAGATACGCAGTATTTT.

The V and J genes are TRBV6-1 and TRBJ1-1; D remains ambiguous. Trimming pared 2 bases from V and 1 base from J, leaving 8 bases between. Per the germline V gene, CDR1 is MNHNS and CDR2 is SASEGT. The CDR3 sequence is 14 residues long. The CDR3 nucleotides read TGTGCCAGCAGTGAAAGGGCAGGGAACACTGAAGCTTTCTTT. It specifies CASSERAGNTEAFF.

The chain uses TRBV11-2 and TRBJ2-5; 7 bases are a match to TRBD1. CDR3 size: 14 residues. Per the germline V gene, CDR1 is SGHAT and CDR2 is FQNNGV. V shed 3 bases, J shed 5 bases, and the junction held 6 bases outside the gene matches. Here the CDR3 DNA reads TGTGCCAGCAGCTTTAACAGGGGATGGGAGACCCAGTACTTC. Protein: CASSFNRGWETQYF.

The chain carries TRBV6-5 and TRBJ1-2; 7 bases fit TRBD1. Trimming cost V 4 bases and J 1 base; bases outside gene matches: 6. Looked up from germline, CDR1 is MNHEY and CDR2 is SVGAGI. The CDR3 extends over 15 amino acids. The DNA of the CDR3 is TGTGCCAGCAGTTCAAGACAGGGAGATAACTATGGCTACACCTTC. Translated: CASSSRQGDNYGYTF.

The V call is TRBV19, the J call TRBJ1-1; D gene uncertain. Trimming took off 7 bases at V and 5 bases at J, with 17 bases between the two ends. Germline lookup yields CDR1 LNHDA and CDR2 SQIVND (reference sequence). The CDR3 covers 14 residues. CDR3 sequence: CASTPTRSVTEAFF. The CDR3 DNA sequence: TGTGCCAGTACCCCCACAAGGTCGGTGACTGAAGCTTTCTTT.

The V call is TRBV4-3, the J call TRBJ2-2; either TRBD1 or TRBD2 may fit D (5 bases each). The V gene lost 5 bases and the J gene lost 4 bases, with 11 bases spanning the gap. The germline V gene encodes CDR1 LGHNA and CDR2 YSLEER. The CDR3 runs to 14 residues. Here the CDR3 reads CASSYGTATGELFF. The CDR3, as DNA: TGCGCCAGCAGCTATGGGACGGCCACCGGGGAGCTGTTTTTT.

This chain links TRBV9 with TRBJ1-1, with D tentatively TRBD1 (5 bases). Trimming left V 4 bases short and J 3 bases short, with 13 bases between. Germline V CDR1 and CDR2: SGDLS, YYNGEE. The CDR3 contains 14 residues. The CDR3 region is CASSTRGVHTEAFF. The CDR3 nucleotides read TGTGCCAGCAGCACCCGAGGGGTCCACACTGAAGCTTTCTTT.

This clone was picked up one time. The CDR3 sequence: CASSPTGQGTEAFF. In DNA form, the CDR3 reads TGTGCCAGCAGCCCAACAGGCCAGGGCACTGAAGCTTTCTTT. The chain is built from TRBV5-6 and TRBJ1-1; a possible D gene is TRBD1 (5 bases). V lost 4 bases and J 4 bases, leaving 14 bases between the germline ends. Germline-derived CDR1 and CDR2 are SGHDT and YYEEEE. The CDR3 is 14 amino acids.

This sequence joins TRBV2 and TRBJ1-5, with a possible D match to TRBD1 (5 bases). Per the germline V gene, CDR1 is SNHLY and CDR2 is FYNNEI. The CDR3 contains 18 residues. Deletions cut 4 bases from V and 5 bases from J, with 24 bases between. CDR3 nucleotides: TGTGCCAGCAGTGGCAGGACTGAGGACCGCCTAGGGGATCAGCCCCAGCATTTT. Protein: CASSGRTEDRLGDQPQHF.

The genes are TRBV7-6 and TRBJ2-1; D is unclear. The germline CDR1 and CDR2 sequences are SGHVS and FNYEAQ. V was pared by 5 bases and J by 0 bases, with 11 bases between. The CDR3 runs 15 residues. The CDR3 bases are TGTGCCAGCAGCCCCAGCTATAGCTCCTACAATGAGCAGTTCTTC. This gives the protein CASSPSYSSYNEQFF.

This chain joins TRBV4-1 and TRBJ2-3; 7 bases agree with TRBD2. The trim removed 0 bases at V and 2 bases at J, leaving 5 bases unmatched. Germline V gene lookup returns CDR1 MGHRA and CDR2 YSYEKL. This CDR3 region has 16 residues. CDR3 DNA sequence: TGCGCCAGCAGCCAAGATTGGGCGGGAGCCACAGATACGCAGTATTTT. This translates into CASSQDWAGATDTQYF.

V gene TRBV27 combines with J gene TRBJ2-1; D unresolved. V was clipped by 3 bases and J by 0 bases, with 12 bases between them. Germline V CDR1 and CDR2: MNHEY, SMNVEV (reference sequence). The CDR3 extends over 16 amino acids. The CDR3 spells CASSFWPASSYNEQFF. DNA of the CDR3: TGTGCCAGCAGTTTCTGGCCAGCGAGCTCCTACAATGAGCAGTTCTTC.

The V and J genes are TRBV6-5 and TRBJ2-7; a possible D gene is TRBD2 (6 bases). This CDR3 region has 16 residues. Germline CDR1 and CDR2: MNHEY and SVGAGI. Trimming shortened V by 0 bases and J by 2 bases, and 14 bases separated the two germline ends. The CDR3 sequence is CASSYSRPGLTYEQYF. For the CDR3, the DNA is TGTGCCAGCAGTTACTCTCGTCCGGGACTTACCTACGAGCAGTACTTC.

In its sample, this clone was seen a few times. The sample contains more than one DNA sequence encoding this CDR3. The rearrangement uses TRBV6-1 and TRBJ1-5; D is uncertain. V lost 6 bases, J lost 4 bases, and 7 bases lay in between. The CDR3 extends over 12 amino acids. CDR1 is MNHNS and CDR2 is SASEGT in the germline V gene. The CDR3 spells CASSPNNQPQHF. Here the CDR3 DNA reads TGTGCCAGCAGCCCTAATAATCAGCCCCAGCATTTT.

The chain recombines TRBV15 with TRBJ2-2; D unclear. Trimming cost V 5 bases and J 1 base, with 8 bases left between them. CDR1 and CDR2 (germline): LNHNV, YYDKDF (reference sequence). CDR3 length: 14 amino acids. This CDR3 reads CATSSRRNTGELFF. Here the CDR3 DNA reads TGTGCCACCAGCTCAAGACGGAACACCGGGGAGCTGTTTTTT.

V gene TRBV7-9 combines with J gene TRBJ2-7; 9 bases agree with TRBD1. CDR1 and CDR2 (germline): SEHNR, FQNEAQ (reference sequence). The CDR3 extends over 13 amino acids. The CDR3 protein is CATTRDRDYEQYF. The CDR3 nucleotides are TGTGCTACGACCCGGGACAGGGACTACGAGCAGTACTTC.